These 4 T cell receptor beta chains came from one sample sequenced in a study of OX40 agonist ivuxolimab in advanced cancers. Assay used: immunoSEQ multiplex PCR; TCRdb lists only in-frame clones, some missing. The sample holds roughly 18,000 clones, approximately 78% seen once. This sample comprised CD4+ or CD8+ T cells sorted from blood, obtained in a trial of the OX40 agonist ivuxolimab. The source is an adult with an advanced solid tumor such as melanoma, head and neck, liver or kidney cancer.

V gene TRBV6-5 combines with J gene TRBJ1-1, with D perhaps matching TRBD1 (5 bases). The ends were cut back, 5 bases at V and 0 bases at J, with 10 bases in the middle. Germline V gives CDR1 MNHEY, CDR2 SVGAGI. This CDR3 is 14 amino acids long. CDR3 DNA: TGTGCCAGCAGTCAGAGACAGCTGAACACTGAAGCTTTCTTT. Translating it yields CASSQRQLNTEAFF.

The chain carries TRBV4-3 and TRBJ2-5; possible D gene TRBD2, 6 bases. Trimming removed 1 base at V and 1 base at J, with 13 bases between. The V gene's germline CDR1 is LGHNA and CDR2 YSLEER. The CDR3 is made up of 16 amino acids. For the CDR3, the DNA is TGCGCCAGCAGCCAAGGCCGTTCTAGCGCCCAAGAGACCCAGTACTTC. This codes for CASSQGRSSAQETQYF.

V and J are TRBV4-1 and TRBJ2-2, with TRBD1 identical over 7 bases. From germline, CDR1 is MGHRA and CDR2 YSYEKL. V lost 1 base to trimming and J lost 5 bases; unmatched junction nucleotides: 4. The CDR3 extends over 15 amino acids. CDR3 residues: CASSQVGTVTGELFF. The CDR3 DNA reads TGCGCCAGCAGCCAAGTCGGGACAGTTACCGGGGAGCTGTTTTTT.

This clone was seen more than once but under ten times. This chain connects TRBV5-1 to TRBJ2-5; 8 nucleotides agree with TRBD2. The length of the CDR3 is 13 residues. Looked up from germline, CDR1 is SGHRS and CDR2 is YFSETQ. The trim removed 4 bases at V and 5 bases at J, leaving 4 bases unmatched. CDR3 nucleotides: TGCGCCAGCAGCATGAGCGGGAGTGAGACCCAGTACTTC. As protein: CASSMSGSETQYF.